The rows below give T cell receptor beta chains drawn from one sample of a study of identical twins. TCRdb reanalysed the 5' RACE reads using MiXCR and keeps one entry per CDR3 protein. The sample shows around 530,000 distinct CDR3 sequences, about 16% of them seen only once. The same sample was also used in a study of yellow fever vaccine responses in identical twins.

The specimen sequenced was CD4+ T cells sorted from blood. The receptors stem from a woman aged 18-35 years in good health. The CDR3 runs from the conserved cysteine through the conserved F or W. D genes are given only for firm matches. The size entry is marked missing in some rows and otherwise reads once, few, many or a size class.

.,TRBJ2-5,few,TRBV2,TGTGCCAGCAATAGGAATGGGGAGACCCAGTACTTC,CASNRNGETQYF
.,TRBJ2-3,few,TRBV2,TGTGCCAGCAGAGCCTATTCAAGTAGCACAGATACGCAGTATTTT,CASRAYSSSTDTQYF
.,TRBJ2-3,.,TRBV5-4,TGTGCCAGCAGCTTGGGGGGAACAGGGACCACAGATACGCAGTATTTT,CASSLGGTGTTDTQYF
.,TRBJ2-2,.,TRBV20-1,TGCAGTGCTAGGAAGGGGGGGTCGGGCACCGGGGAGCTGTTTTTT,CSARKGGSGTGELFF
TRBD2,TRBJ2-7,few,TRBV10-3,TGTGCCATCAAGGCGGGAGTAAACTACGAGCAGTACTTC,CAIKAGVNYEQYF
TRBD2,TRBJ2-1,few,TRBV24-1,TGTGCCACCAGTTTAGCGGGAGGGCCGGTGGATGAGCAGTTCTTC,CATSLAGGPVDEQFF
.,TRBJ2-2,many,TRBV29-1,TGCAGCGTTGACAACACCGGGGAGCTGTTTTTT,CSVDNTGELFF
TRBD1,TRBJ2-7,.,TRBV6-1,TGTGCCAGCAGTAAGACAGGGCGCTACGAGCAGTACTTC,CASSKTGRYEQYF
.,TRBJ2-3,few,TRBV9,TGTGCCAGCAGCCCGCAGGGGCCTGTTGATACGCAGTATTTT,CASSPQGPVDTQYF
.,TRBJ2-2,.,TRBV10-3,TGTGCCACCGGCGAAGGCCCCGGGGAGCTGTTTTTT,CATGEGPGELFF
.,TRBJ2-6,.,TRBV5-1,TGCGCCAGCAGCTTGGGTGGACATCAACTCTCTGGGGCCAACGTCCTGACTTTC,CASSLGGHQLSGANVLTF
TRBD2,TRBJ2-3,few,TRBV5-5,TGTGCCAGCAGCTTAGCGGGAGAGAAAGATACGCAGTATTTT,CASSLAGEKDTQYF
TRBD1,TRBJ1-5,few,TRBV6-4,TGTGCCAGCAAGGGGGCCATGGAGGGTCAGCCCCAGCATTTT,CASKGAMEGQPQHF
.,TRBJ1-2,.,TRBV3-1,TGTGCCAGCAGCCAAGAGCCGCAAGCTAACTATGGCTACACCTTC,CASSQEPQANYGYTF
.,TRBJ1-5,.,TRBV12-3/TRBV12-4,TGTGCCAGCAGTTTTCCCACCAATCAGCCCCAGCATTTT,CASSFPTNQPQHF
.,TRBJ2-7,few,TRBV10-3,TGTGCCATCGGACAAGGCTACGAGCAGTACTTC,CAIGQGYEQYF
.,TRBJ2-2,few,TRBV10-3,TGTGCCATCAGTCCCTCGAGGGGGGCGGTGAACACCGGGGAGCTGTTTTTT,CAISPSRGAVNTGELFF
.,TRBJ2-1,.,TRBV7-6,TGTGCCAGCAGCTTAGCCGGGAATCATGTTTCCAATGAGCAGTTCTTC,CASSLAGNHVSNEQFF
TRBD2,TRBJ2-3,.,TRBV29-1,TGCAGCGTTGTTAGCGGGTTCGCAGATACGCAGTATTTT,CSVVSGFADTQYF
.,TRBJ2-3,.,TRBV27,TGTGCCAGCAGGGACCGCCCAGGGATCACAGATACGCAGTATTTT,CASRDRPGITDTQYF
.,TRBJ2-5,few,TRBV29-1,TGCAGCGTTGGCCTCGGGGGAGGAGAGACCCAGTACTTC,CSVGLGGGETQYF
.,TRBJ2-5,.,TRBV20-1,TGCAGTGCAGTGGGAAGGGCGCCAGAGACCCAGTACTTC,CSAVGRAPETQYF
.,TRBJ2-2,few,TRBV12-3/TRBV12-4,TGTGCCAGCAGTTTAGGGTTTGGGGGAGCCGGGGAGCTGTTTTTT,CASSLGFGGAGELFF
.,TRBJ2-1,few,TRBV10-3,TGTGCCATCAGTGAGCTGAACAATGAGCAGTTCTTC,CAISELNNEQFF
.,TRBJ2-7,.,TRBV5-1,TGCGCCAGCAGCCTTCTGGGGGGTGGCTCCTACGAGCAGTACTTC,CASSLLGGGSYEQYF
.,TRBJ2-2,few,TRBV20-1,TGCAGTGCTAGAGATACGGGCTCCGTGGCCACCGGGGAGCTGTTTTTT,CSARDTGSVATGELFF
TRBD2,TRBJ2-1,.,TRBV7-2,TGTGCCAGCAGCACCACTAGCGGGACCCCAAATGAGCAGTTCTTC,CASSTTSGTPNEQFF
TRBD1,TRBJ2-1,.,TRBV24-1,TGTGCCACCAGTGGCCTAGGACAGGGCTACAATGAGCAGTTCTTC,CATSGLGQGYNEQFF
TRBD2,TRBJ2-3,.,TRBV10-2,TGCGCCAGCAGGGCCGGGGGGGCGGGGACAGATACGCAGTATTTT,CASRAGGAGTDTQYF
TRBD1,TRBJ2-1,.,TRBV7-6,TGTGCCAGCAGCTTAGTGGGGACAGACTACAATGAGCAGTTCTTC,CASSLVGTDYNEQFF
TRBD1,TRBJ1-1,few,TRBV29-1,TGCAGCGCCTGGGACAGGGGTGACACTGAAGCTTTCTTT,CSAWDRGDTEAFF
TRBD2,TRBJ2-5,.,TRBV10-3,TGTGCCATCAGGGAATCTAGCGGCCAAGAGACCCAGTACTTC,CAIRESSGQETQYF
.,TRBJ2-5,few,TRBV5-1,TGCGCCAGCAGCGCCGGGGGCCAGTACCAAGAGACCCAGTACTTC,CASSAGGQYQETQYF
TRBD1,TRBJ2-7,few,TRBV4-1,TGCGCCAGCAGCCAAGTTGGGACAGGGAAATACGAGCAGTACTTC,CASSQVGTGKYEQYF
TRBD2,TRBJ2-1,many,TRBV2,TGTGCCAGCAGTGACCAACTTGGACTAGCGGGCTACACTGAGCAGTTCTTC,CASSDQLGLAGYTEQFF
.,TRBJ2-2,few,TRBV6-1,TGTGCCAGCAGTGAACTGGGGAGGGGGCTAACCGGGGAGCTGTTTTTT,CASSELGRGLTGELFF
.,TRBJ1-1,.,TRBV7-6,TGTGCCAGCAGCCACCCGGTAGGGGCGGGCACTGAAGCTTTCTTT,CASSHPVGAGTEAFF
.,TRBJ2-2,few,TRBV20-1,TGCAGTGCTAGAGGTCGAGAAAATACTGGCACCGGGGAGCTGTTTTTT,CSARGRENTGTGELFF
TRBD1,TRBJ2-1,.,TRBV29-1,TGCAGCGTGAGTGGGGGCACAGGGGTGCGGGAGCAGTTCTTC,CSVSGGTGVREQFF
.,TRBJ2-7,.,TRBV6-1,TGTGCCAGCACACGCGAGAGGGAAACAACCTACGAGCAGTACTTC,CASTRERETTYEQYF
.,TRBJ2-7,.,TRBV24-1,TGTGCCACCAGTGAGTCAGGGTGGCGGTCCTACGAGCAGTACTTC,CATSESGWRSYEQYF
TRBD1,TRBJ2-1,.,TRBV28,TGTGCCAGCAGCCCGGACAGGGTCCCAAGAAATGAGCAGTTCTTC,CASSPDRVPRNEQFF
TRBD2,TRBJ2-7,.,TRBV7-9,TGTGCCAGCAGCGGCGGGACTAGCGGGTCTGGCGAGCAGTACTTC,CASSGGTSGSGEQYF
.,TRBJ1-1,few,TRBV25-1,TGTGCCAGCAGTGAATATAACAGCGTCACTGAAGCTTTCTTT,CASSEYNSVTEAFF
.,TRBJ2-5,.,TRBV27,TGTGCCAGCAGTCCCCGAAACCGCCAAGAGACCCAGTACTTC,CASSPRNRQETQYF
.,TRBJ2-7,.,TRBV20-1,TGCAGTGCTCAGAGGAGGGTAGGGGACTACGAGCAGTACTTC,CSAQRRVGDYEQYF